These 13 T cell receptor beta chains came from one sample sequenced in a study of CD8+CD57+ T cells in acquired aplastic anemia. Genomic DNA, the template, was used for profiling of the TCR beta VDJ and CDR3. TCRdb fed the reads into MiXCR, producing one record per CDR3 protein. The table lists around 51,000 distinct CDR3 sequences, approximately 78% of them singletons. Sequenced sample: sorted CD4+, CD8+, or CD8+CD57+ T cells (not recorded which) from PBMCs. These receptors came from a human donor in good health, serving as a control.

The chain has TRBV20-1 and TRBJ2-7; D might be TRBD1 or TRBD2, each matching 6 bases. Trimming removed 6 bases at V and 2 bases at J, with 17 bases between. In germline, CDR1 is DFQATT, CDR2 SNEGSKA (reference sequence). The CDR3 has 14 residues. The CDR3 coding sequence is TGCAGTGCCATAAGGGGGGTAAATGCCTACGAGCAGTACTTC. Translating gives CSAIRGVNAYEQYF.

Comment on this clonotype: The junction does not match germline at one end; this may be a read error. The chain carries TRBV2 and TRBJ1-2; TRBD1 matches 8 bases. The CDR3 is made up of 13 amino acids. The V gene's germline CDR1 is SNHLY and CDR2 FYNNEI. This chain's CDR3 is CASVKGQDYGYAF. The CDR3 DNA is TGTGCCAGCGTCAAGGGACAGGACTATGGCTACGCCTTC.

This chain's CDR3 is CSVEGAAYGYTF. CDR3 DNA: TGCAGCGTTGAAGGCGCAGCCTATGGCTACACCTTC. The chain couples TRBV29-1 to TRBJ1-2, with D uncertain. With 1 base removed from V and 4 bases from J, the gap between germline ends came to 7 bases. CDR1 SQVTM and CDR2 ANQGSEA come from the germline V gene. The CDR3 sequence is 12 residues long.

This chain's CDR3 is CSARDPGGNIQYF. The CDR3 region has the DNA TGCAGTGCTAGAGATCCGGGGGGAAACATTCAGTACTTC. The chain carries TRBV20-1 and TRBJ2-5; 7 bases map to TRBD2. The J call may be mistaken, given a closer DNA end match to TRBJ2-4. This CDR3 contains 13 residues. Per the germline V gene, CDR1 is DFQATT and CDR2 is SNEGSKA (reference sequence).

This chain links TRBV13 with TRBJ2-3; D perhaps matches TRBD2 (6 bases). Deletions cut 3 bases from V and 3 bases from J, with 22 bases between. This CDR3 spans 18 amino acids. The V gene's germline CDR1 is PRHDT and CDR2 FYEKMQ (reference sequence). Here the CDR3 reads CASSLDPTLWSGTDTQYF. Written as DNA, the CDR3 is TGTGCCAGCAGCTTGGATCCTACCCTCTGGAGCGGGACAGATACGCAGTATTTT.

This clonotype has only one observation. CDR3 sequence: CASSAVTRGEQYF. The CDR3 bases are TGTGCCAGCAGTGCCGTGACTAGAGGCGAGCAGTACTTC. V is TRBV25-1 and J is TRBJ2-7, with D tentatively TRBD2 (6 bases). V lost 4 bases and J 6 bases, leaving 13 bases between the germline ends. This CDR3 spans 13 amino acids. Germline CDR1 is MGHDK and CDR2 is SYGVNS.

Only one count was recorded for this clonotype. The gene calls are TRBV25-1 and TRBJ2-3, with 8 bases matching TRBD2. CDR1 and CDR2 from the germline V gene are MGHDK and SYGVNS. The ends lost 1 base at V and 6 bases at J; junction bases unmatched: 6. The CDR3 is 15 amino acids. The CDR3 is CASSEFRGGRDTQYF. Written as DNA, the CDR3 is TGTGCCAGCAGTGAATTCCGGGGGGGGCGTGATACGCAGTATTTT. Complete variable domain (other parts from reference TRBV25-1 and TRBJ2-3): EADIYQTPRYLVIGTGKKITLECSQTMGHDKMYWYQQDPGMELHLIHYSYGVNSTEKGDLSSESTVSRIRTEHFPLTLESARPSHTSQYLCASSEFRGGRDTQYFGPGTRLTVL.

The chain recombines TRBV15 with TRBJ1-6; D remains unclear. CDR3 length equals 15 residues. CDR1 is LNHNV and CDR2 is YYDKDF in the germline V gene (reference sequence). Deletions cut 0 bases from V and 9 bases from J, with 12 bases between. CDR3 nucleotides: TGTGCCACCAGCAGAGATCCAGTCTTGGGTTCACCCCTCCACTTT. Encoded protein: CATSRDPVLGSPLHF.

The chain employs TRBV10-3 and TRBJ1-1; 10 bases agree with TRBD1. This CDR3 has 13 amino acids. J lost 5 bases, V lost 6 bases, and 3 bases had no gene match. Germline CDR1 reads ENHRY; CDR2 reads SYGVKD. The CDR3 here is CAIRTGGNTEAFF. CDR3 bases: TGTGCCATCAGGACAGGGGGCAATACTGAAGCTTTCTTT.

The rearrangement links TRBV19 to TRBJ1-6, with TRBD1 matching 8 bases. CDR1 and CDR2 (germline): LNHDA, SQIVND (reference sequence). The J segment lost 5 bases and the V segment lost 7 bases, leaving 7 bases of the junction unmatched. The CDR3 has 15 residues. CDR3 sequence: CASKEADRDNSPLHF. CDR3 DNA sequence: TGTGCCAGTAAGGAGGCGGACAGGGATAATTCACCCCTCCACTTT.

The V gene is TRBV2, the J gene TRBJ1-2, with TRBD1 matching 7 bases. V shed 5 bases and J 7 bases; nucleotides not matched to a gene: 10. This CDR3 contains 14 residues. Germline-derived CDR1 and CDR2 are SNHLY and FYNNEI. The DNA of the CDR3 is TGTGCCAGCAGTACGCGACAGGGAAGTGGTGGCTACACCTTC. Amino acid sequence: CASSTRQGSGGYTF.

This rearrangement joins TRBV19 to TRBJ2-3; 8 bases line up with TRBD1. The CDR3 loop spans 13 amino acids. Trimming removed 6 bases from V and 6 bases from J; junction bases left unmatched: 5. The germline V gene has CDR1 LNHDA and CDR2 SQIVND (reference sequence). CDR3 sequence: CASSPTGGDTQYF. In DNA form, the CDR3 reads TGTGCCAGTAGCCCTACAGGGGGTGATACGCAGTATTTT.

This rearrangement joins TRBV20-1 to TRBJ2-7; D is unresolved. CDR3 length equals 11 residues. Germline assignment: CDR1 DFQATT and CDR2 SNEGSKA (reference sequence). The V end was cut by 1 base, the J end by 6 bases, with 7 bases between. CDR3 nucleotides: TGCAGTGCTAGAGTTCGTACCGAGCAGTACTTC. As protein: CSARVRTEQYF.